The 20 T cell receptor beta chains in this list originate from one sample, sequenced in a study of T-cell reconstitution after alpha-beta-depleted transplantation in children. Preparing the TCRbeta library involved the use of unique molecular identifiers. TCRdb processed the PCR reads anew with MiXCR; each CDR3 protein has one entry. The sample contains 500,000 or so distinct CDR3 sequences, around 10% of which appear only once. This material consisted of PBMCs, mostly from graft donor cells, taken 180 days after TCRalphabeta/CD19-depleted stem cell transplant. The receptors shown here come from a female patient aged 2 to 10 who had a stem cell transplant for aplastic anemia, so the T cells may come from the graft donor.

The rearrangement uses TRBV5-1 and TRBJ1-6; D is uncertain. The CDR3 has 13 amino acids. Trimming left V 1 base short and J 8 bases short, with 7 bases between. CDR1 and CDR2 (germline): SGHRS, YFSETQ. The CDR3 loop reads CASSLFRDSPLHF. Written as DNA, the CDR3 is TGCGCCAGCAGCTTGTTCAGAGATTCACCCCTCCACTTT.

This clonotype was seen more than once but under ten times. CDR3 coding DNA: TGCGCCAGCAGCTCCCCGGCAGGGACAGGGTTAGTACATGAGCAGTTCTTC. Its protein is CASSSPAGTGLVHEQFF. J is TRBJ2-1 and V is TRBV5-1; TRBD1 agrees at 9 bases. Germline values: CDR1 SGHRS, CDR2 YFSETQ. This CDR3 comprises 17 residues. Trimming cost V 3 bases and J 8 bases; bases outside gene matches: 15.

To note about this clonotype: One end of the junction is discordant with germline, which a read error may explain. The V gene is TRBV4-3, the J gene TRBJ1-2; 7 bases align to TRBD1. This CDR3 is 15 amino acids long. Germline-derived CDR1 and CDR2 are LGHNA and YSLEER. DNA for the CDR3: TGCGCCAGCAGCCAAGCGTCAGGGGGAGCCTATGGCTGCACCTTC. Translated, it gives CASSQASGGAYGCTF.

This chain joins TRBV28 and TRBJ2-7; D ambiguous. The germline CDR1 and CDR2 sequences are MDHEN and SYDVKM. CDR3 size: 17 residues. Trimming took 6 bases from V and 0 from J, leaving 21 bases between them. The CDR3 spells CASRHNFRSRSSYEQYF. In DNA form, the CDR3 reads TGTGCCAGCAGACACAACTTTAGGTCCCGCTCCTCCTACGAGCAGTACTTC.

This clonotype was counted between two and nine times. The chain uses TRBV9 and TRBJ2-1, with 7 nucleotides matching TRBD2. This CDR3 spans 18 amino acids. Germline assignment: CDR1 SGDLS and CDR2 YYNGEE. The ends lost 2 bases at V and 3 bases at J; junction bases unmatched: 14. The DNA for the CDR3 is TGTGCCAGCAGCGTCCAAATTGAAGGGACTATGTTCTACAATGAGCAGTTCTTC. The encoded protein is CASSVQIEGTMFYNEQFF.

This clonotype was observed a handful of times. This chain uses TRBV5-1 with TRBJ1-6; D is undetermined. Germline loops: CDR1 SGHRS, CDR2 YFSETQ. CDR3 length: 17 amino acids. The V end was cut by 3 bases, the J end by 3 bases, with 16 bases between. The CDR3 nucleotides read TGCGCCAGCAGCTCGACTTGGGAGGCAGGCTATAATTCACCCCTCCACTTT. Translating gives CASSSTWEAGYNSPLHF. The entire variable domain, with the rest obtained from reference TRBV5-1 and TRBJ1-6, is as follows: KAGVTQTPRYLIKTRGQQVTLSCSPISGHRSVSWYQQTPGQGLQFLFEYFSETQRNKGNFPGRFSGRQFSNSRSEMNVSTLELGDSALYLCASSSTWEAGYNSPLHFGNGTRLTVT.

The chain is built from TRBV20-1 and TRBJ1-4, with a possible D match to TRBD1 (6 bases). There are 16 residues in the CDR3. The V end lost 3 bases, the J end lost 0 bases, and 14 bases lay between the germline ends. In germline, CDR1 is DFQATT, CDR2 SNEGSKA (reference sequence). CDR3 bases: TGCAGTGCTAGGGGGGCTGGAGGGGCAACTAATGAAAAACTGTTTTTT. The encoded protein is CSARGAGGATNEKLFF.

This clonotype was seen a few times. This rearrangement joins TRBV7-2 to TRBJ2-1; no reliable D call. The CDR3 is made up of 14 amino acids. CDR1 and CDR2 from the germline V gene are SGHTA and FQGNSA. The V end was cut by 3 bases, the J end by 6 bases, with 12 bases between. CDR3 protein: CASSFLLVSNEQFF. CDR3 nucleotide sequence: TGTGCCAGCAGCTTCCTCCTGGTGAGCAATGAGCAGTTCTTC.

The gene calls are TRBV7-9 and TRBJ1-2; TRBD1 agrees at 10 bases. V lost 4 bases, J lost 3 bases, and 5 bases stayed unmatched. Germline CDR1 SEHNR, CDR2 FQNEAQ (reference sequence). The CDR3 sequence is 15 residues long. CDR3 region: CASSSTTGGDYGYTF. CDR3 nucleotide sequence: TGTGCCAGCAGCTCGACGACAGGGGGCGACTATGGCTACACCTTC. Full variable domain (missing parts from reference TRBV7-9 and TRBJ1-2): DTGVSQNPRHKITKRGQNVTFRCDPISEHNRLYWYRQTLGQGPEFLTYFQNEAQLEKSRLLSDRFSAERPKGSFSTLEIQRTEQGDSAMYLCASSSTTGGDYGYTFGSGTRLTVV.

This clonotype was counted between two and nine times. V usage is TRBV28 and J usage is TRBJ2-1; D not certain. V shed 6 bases and J shed 6 bases, with 12 bases lying between them. The CDR3 length is 13 residues. Germline CDR1 is MDHEN and CDR2 is SYDVKM. The CDR3 DNA reads as TGTGCCAGCAGCGCCACAAACTTCAATGAGCAGTTCTTC. This sequence encodes CASSATNFNEQFF. Using reference TRBV28 and TRBJ2-1 for the parts outside the CDR3, the full variable domain is DVKVTQSSRYLVKRTGEKVFLECVQDMDHENMFWYRQDPGLGLRLIYFSYDVKMKEKGDIPEGYSVSREKKERFSLILESASTNQTSMYLCASSATNFNEQFFGPGTRLTVL.

The rearrangement joins TRBV6-2 or TRBV6-3 to TRBJ2-1; TRBD1 aligns across 12 bases. The CDR3 runs to 15 residues. Trimming cost V 8 bases and J 9 bases; bases outside gene matches: 11. From germline, CDR1 is MNHEY and CDR2 SVGEGT. CDR3 residues: CASCLPGQGAREQFF. The CDR3 region has the DNA TGTGCCAGCTGCCTCCCGGGACAGGGGGCGCGTGAGCAGTTCTTC.

V usage is TRBV6-5 and J usage is TRBJ1-5, with a weak D call TRBD1 (5 bases). CDR1 and CDR2 from the germline V gene are MNHEY and SVGAGI. This CDR3 has 14 amino acids. V gave up 3 bases and J gave up 2 bases, with 8 bases separating them. The CDR3 sequence: CASSYRGGNQPQHF. The CDR3 bases are TGTGCCAGCAGTTATAGGGGTGGCAATCAGCCCCAGCATTTT.

The chain recombines TRBV9 with TRBJ2-7, with 9 bases matching TRBD1. CDR3 length equals 17 residues. CDR1 and CDR2 from the germline V gene are SGDLS and YYNGEE. The V segment lost 4 bases and the J segment 4 bases; nucleotides outside the gene matches: 15. CDR3 sequence reads: CASSPRTGEGARYEQYF. The DNA of the CDR3 is TGTGCCAGCAGCCCAAGGACAGGGGAAGGGGCCCGTTACGAGCAGTACTTC. The entire variable domain, with the rest obtained from reference TRBV9 and TRBJ2-7, is as follows: DSGVTQTPKHLITATGQRVTLRCSPRSGDLSVYWYQQSLDQGLQFLIQYYNGEERAKGNILERFSAQQFPDLHSELNLSSLELGDSALYFCASSPRTGEGARYEQYFGPGTRLTVT.

The chain couples TRBV11-2 to TRBJ2-1; D unclear. Germline values: CDR1 SGHAT, CDR2 FQNNGV. CDR3 size: 14 residues. Trimming stripped 6 bases from V and 7 bases from J, with 16 bases between. The CDR3 loop is CASRRIPGRNEQFF. DNA of the CDR3: TGTGCCAGCAGGCGAATCCCCGGTCGGAATGAGCAGTTCTTC.

The sample holds a few counts of this clonotype. This rearrangement joins TRBV7-2 to TRBJ2-7, with 11 bases fitting TRBD2. This CDR3 comprises 16 residues. With V trimmed by 6 bases and J by 1 base, 8 bases remained unmatched. Germline-derived CDR1 and CDR2 are SGHTA and FQGNSA. The CDR3 coding sequence is TGTGCCAGCAGGCTTCCGGGACTAGCGGTTTCCTACGAGCAGTACGTC. Amino acids: CASRLPGLAVSYEQYV.

Ten or more counts support this clonotype. V gene TRBV6-5 combines with J gene TRBJ2-7; D gene uncertain. The CDR3 totals 14 residues. V was trimmed by 0 bases and J by 2 bases, leaving 8 bases between them. Germline-derived CDR1 and CDR2 are MNHEY and SVGAGI. Here the CDR3 DNA reads TGTGCCAGCAGTTACTCTAGGCTAGCCTACGAGCAGTACTTC. Its protein product is CASSYSRLAYEQYF.

The chain carries TRBV7-2 and TRBJ1-2, with 7 bases that match TRBD1. Trimming took 5 bases from V and 8 from J; bases not matched to a gene: 11. Germline CDR1 and CDR2: SGHTA and FQGNSA. The CDR3 runs 14 residues. The DNA of the CDR3 is TGTGCCAGCAGCCCCCGGGAGGGGGCGGGGGGCTACACCTTC. As protein: CASSPREGAGGYTF. Full variable domain (remainder filled in from reference TRBV7-2 and TRBJ1-2): GAGVSQSPSNKVTEKGKDVELRCDPISGHTALYWYRQSLGQGLEFLIYFQGNSAPDKSGLPSDRFSAERTGGSVSTLTIQRTQQEDSAVYLCASSPREGAGGYTFGSGTRLTVV.

This clonotype was counted only a few times. J is TRBJ2-7 and V is TRBV15; D assignment may be TRBD1 or TRBD2 (6 bases each). Trimming took off 0 bases at V and 2 bases at J, with 14 bases between the two ends. Germline V gives CDR1 LNHNV, CDR2 YYDKDF (reference sequence). This CDR3 has 16 amino acids. The CDR3 spells CATSRDDRREPYEQYF. The CDR3 nucleotides are TGTGCCACCAGCAGAGACGACAGGAGGGAGCCCTACGAGCAGTACTTC.

This clonotype was counted ten times or more. The rearrangement links TRBV12-3 or TRBV12-4 to TRBJ2-7; maybe TRBD2 (6 bases). CDR3 length: 14 residues. V was trimmed by 6 bases and J by 2 bases, leaving 14 bases between them. The CDR3 nucleotides read TGTGCCAGCAGCCGGGACTCGGGTACCTACGAGCAGTACTTC. It codes for CASSRDSGTYEQYF.

This clonotype was detected only a few times. The chain recombines TRBV20-1 with TRBJ2-5; 11 nucleotides align to TRBD2. CDR1 is DFQATT, CDR2 SNEGSKA, per germline (reference sequence). The CDR3 spans 16 residues. The V and J ends lost 6 bases and 6 bases, in that order; junction bases with no gene match: 15. The CDR3 is CSAGVLAGGPLKTQYF. In nucleotides, the CDR3 is TGCAGTGCAGGGGTTTTAGCGGGAGGGCCGTTGAAGACCCAGTACTTC.